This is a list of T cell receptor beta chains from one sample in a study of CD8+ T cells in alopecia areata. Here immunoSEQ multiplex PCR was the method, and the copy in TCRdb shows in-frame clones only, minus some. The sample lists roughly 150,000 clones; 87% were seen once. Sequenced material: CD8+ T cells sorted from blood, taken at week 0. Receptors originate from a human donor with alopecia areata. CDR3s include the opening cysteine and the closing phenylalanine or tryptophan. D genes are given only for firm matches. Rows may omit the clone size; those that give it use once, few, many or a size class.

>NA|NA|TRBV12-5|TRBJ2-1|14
CASALEVSYNEQFF
TGTGCTAGTGCCCTCGAGGTGTCCTACAATGAGCAGTTCTTC
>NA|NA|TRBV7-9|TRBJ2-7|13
CASSLAGLYEQYF
TGTGCCAGCAGCTTGGCCGGACTGTACGAGCAGTACTTC
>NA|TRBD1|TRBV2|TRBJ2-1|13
CAKPGQGDNEQFF
TGTGCCAAACCGGGACAGGGGGACAATGAGCAGTTCTTC
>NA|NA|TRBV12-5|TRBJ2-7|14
CASGSTDPVYEQYF
TGTGCTAGTGGTTCCACTGACCCGGTCTACGAGCAGTACTTC
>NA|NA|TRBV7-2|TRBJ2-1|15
CASSLGMTRHNEQFF
TGTGCCAGCAGCTTAGGAATGACTAGGCACAATGAGCAGTTCTTC
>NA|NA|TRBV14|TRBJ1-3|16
CASSLQFRTAGNTIYF
TGTGCCAGCAGCCTTCAATTTCGGACAGCTGGAAACACCATATATTTT
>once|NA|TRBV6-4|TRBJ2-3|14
CASSEGLPTDTQYF
TGTGCCAGCAGTGAAGGGCTTCCCACAGATACGCAGTATTTT
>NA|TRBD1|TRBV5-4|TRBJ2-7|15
CASSINSGTVDEQYF
TGTGCCAGCAGCATAAACTCCGGGACAGTCGACGAGCAGTACTTC
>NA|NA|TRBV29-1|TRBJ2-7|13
CSVQLRDNYEQYF
TGCAGCGTTCAACTCCGGGACAACTACGAGCAGTACTTC
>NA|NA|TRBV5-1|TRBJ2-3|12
CASSHTSLPQYF
TGCGCCAGCAGCCATACATCCCTACCGCAGTATTTT
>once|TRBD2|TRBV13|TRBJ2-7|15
CASSPGTSGAREQYF
TGTGCCAGCAGCCCCGGGACTAGCGGGGCTCGCGAGCAGTACTTC
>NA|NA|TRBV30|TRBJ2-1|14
CAWCSGASYNEQFF
TGTGCCTGGTGCTCCGGGGCATCCTACAATGAGCAGTTCTTC
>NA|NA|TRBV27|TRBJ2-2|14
CASSWGGESGELFF
TGTGCCAGCAGTTGGGGCGGGGAAAGCGGGGAGCTGTTTTTT
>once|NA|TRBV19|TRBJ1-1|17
CASSILPGAGLNTEAFF
TGTGCCAGTAGTATTCTCCCTGGGGCGGGATTGAACACTGAAGCTTTCTTT
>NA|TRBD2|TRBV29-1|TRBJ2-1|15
CSVERSGRPDNEQFF
TGCAGCGTTGAGCGTAGCGGGAGGCCAGACAATGAGCAGTTCTTC
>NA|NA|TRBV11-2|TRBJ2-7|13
CASSLELPYEQYF
TGTGCCAGCAGCTTGGAGCTACCCTACGAGCAGTACTTC
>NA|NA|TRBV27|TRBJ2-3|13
CASSFGGWDTQYF
TGTGCCAGCAGTTTTGGGGGTTGGGATACGCAGTATTTT
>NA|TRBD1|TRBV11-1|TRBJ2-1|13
CASSHRGYNEQFF
TGTGCCAGCAGCCACAGGGGATACAATGAGCAGTTCTTC
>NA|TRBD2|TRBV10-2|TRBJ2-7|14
CASSSASGFYEQYF
TGCGCCAGCAGTTCGGCTAGCGGTTTTTACGAGCAGTACTTC
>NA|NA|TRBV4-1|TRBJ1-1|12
CASSQQGPEAFF
TGCGCCAGCAGCCAACAGGGCCCTGAAGCTTTCTTT
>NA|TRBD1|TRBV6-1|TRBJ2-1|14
CASFGRGTSNEQFF
TGTGCCAGCTTTGGCAGGGGGACCTCCAATGAGCAGTTCTTC
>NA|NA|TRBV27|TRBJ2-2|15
CASSPSGEGTGELFF
TGTGCCAGCAGTCCCAGCGGTGAAGGGACCGGGGAGCTGTTTTTT
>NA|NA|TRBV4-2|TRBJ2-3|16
CASSQVPQGRTDTQYF
TGTGCCAGCAGCCAAGTACCCCAGGGCCGCACAGATACGCAGTATTTT
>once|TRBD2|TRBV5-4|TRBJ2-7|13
CASSGGGTYEQYF
TGTGCCAGCAGCGGCGGGGGGACCTACGAGCAGTACTTC
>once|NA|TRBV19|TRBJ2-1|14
CASSILASYNEQFF
TGTGCCAGTAGTATACTAGCCTCCTACAATGAGCAGTTCTTC
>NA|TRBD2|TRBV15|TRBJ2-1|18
CATSKLSGTTHSHNEQFF
TGTGCCACCAGCAAACTATCCGGGACTACCCATTCCCACAATGAGCAGTTCTTC
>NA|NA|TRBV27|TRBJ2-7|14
CASSLGRGRYEQYF
TGTGCCAGCAGTTTGGGCAGGGGCAGGTACGAGCAGTACTTC
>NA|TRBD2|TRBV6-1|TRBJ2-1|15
CASRSLAGGPSEQFF
TGTGCCAGCAGATCCCTAGCGGGGGGGCCGAGTGAGCAGTTCTTC
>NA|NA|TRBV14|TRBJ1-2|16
CASSQDYGRGPYGYTF
TGTGCCAGCAGCCAAGATTACGGCAGGGGACCTTATGGCTACACCTTC
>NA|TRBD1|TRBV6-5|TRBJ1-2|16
CASSFFGQGIHYGYTF
TGTGCCAGCAGTTTCTTCGGACAGGGAATTCACTATGGCTACACCTTC
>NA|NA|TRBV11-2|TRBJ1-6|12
CASSLGSKPLHF
TGTGCCAGCAGCTTAGGCTCAAAACCCCTCCACTTT
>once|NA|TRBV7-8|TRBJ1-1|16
CASSSRGEDRGTEAFF
TGTGCCAGCAGCTCCCGCGGGGAGGACCGGGGAACTGAAGCTTTCTTT
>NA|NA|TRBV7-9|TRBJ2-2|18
CASSSAFSGEGNTGELFF
TGTGCCAGCAGCTCCGCCTTTAGCGGAGAGGGAAACACCGGGGAGCTGTTTTTT
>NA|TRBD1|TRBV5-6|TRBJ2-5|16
CASSSWDRGRPETQYF
TGTGCCAGCAGCTCCTGGGACAGGGGGCGCCCAGAGACCCAGTACTTC
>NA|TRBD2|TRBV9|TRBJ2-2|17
CASSVDYGGGFTGELFF
TGTGCCAGCAGCGTAGATTACGGGGGAGGGTTCACCGGGGAGCTGTTTTTT
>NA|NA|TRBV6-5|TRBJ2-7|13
CASSLARAYEQYF
TGTGCCAGCAGCCTCGCCCGGGCCTACGAGCAGTACTTC
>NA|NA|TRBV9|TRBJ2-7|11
CASSAGYEQYF
TGTGCCAGCAGCGCGGGGTACGAGCAGTACTTC
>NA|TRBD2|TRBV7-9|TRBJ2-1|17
CASSSLSGTSTHNEQFF
TGTGCCAGCAGCTCCCTATCCGGGACTAGCACCCACAATGAGCAGTTCTTC
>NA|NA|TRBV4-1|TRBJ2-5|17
CASSQEWPGVSHETQYF
TGCGCCAGCAGCCAAGAATGGCCAGGGGTCAGTCACGAGACCCAGTACTTC
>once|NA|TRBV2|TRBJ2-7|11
CASSERYEQYF
TGTGCCAGCAGTGAACGCTACGAGCAGTACTTC